The sequence of this T cell receptor (beta chain) was determined in a study of monozygotic twins with inflammatory bowel disease. The V gene's germline CDR1 is DFQATT and CDR2 SNEGSKA (reference sequence). The CDR3 contains 13 residues. TCRdb derives one entry per CDR3 protein from the 5' RACE reads, leaving out DNA. This repertoire includes 150,000 to 200,000 distinct CDR3 sequences. The TCR was taken from a human donor with ulcerative colitis or Crohn's disease, or a healthy co-twin of an affected twin (not recorded which). The V and J genes are TRBV20-1 and TRBJ2-7; no DNA is available, so the TRBD1 call from TCRdb remains unchecked. Source material: blood. The CDR3 loop reads CSAPGQGAGEQYF.